This T cell receptor beta chain derives from a study of cytomegalovirus exposure and HLA in healthy donors. Between the trimmed V and J ends, which lost 4 bases and 3 bases, there was a span of 15 bases. The CDR3 loop spans 15 amino acids. Germline lookup yields CDR1 SNHLY and CDR2 FYNNEI. The PCR was carried out with 60 Vbeta primers and 13 Jbeta primers. Profiled with immunoSEQ multiplex PCR; TCRdb holds only in-frame clones, not every one. The data show some 92,000 clones, with about four fifths seen just once and 10% to 11% held by the top ten. What was sequenced was PBMCs. This receptor was taken from a man younger than 35 in good health and CMV-seropositive. The chain has TRBV2 and TRBJ2-5; maybe TRBD2 (7 bases). The CDR3 DNA is TGTGCCAGCAGTGTGTGTAGGGGGGGGGAAGAGACCCAGTACTTC. Its translation is CASSVCRGGEETQYF.